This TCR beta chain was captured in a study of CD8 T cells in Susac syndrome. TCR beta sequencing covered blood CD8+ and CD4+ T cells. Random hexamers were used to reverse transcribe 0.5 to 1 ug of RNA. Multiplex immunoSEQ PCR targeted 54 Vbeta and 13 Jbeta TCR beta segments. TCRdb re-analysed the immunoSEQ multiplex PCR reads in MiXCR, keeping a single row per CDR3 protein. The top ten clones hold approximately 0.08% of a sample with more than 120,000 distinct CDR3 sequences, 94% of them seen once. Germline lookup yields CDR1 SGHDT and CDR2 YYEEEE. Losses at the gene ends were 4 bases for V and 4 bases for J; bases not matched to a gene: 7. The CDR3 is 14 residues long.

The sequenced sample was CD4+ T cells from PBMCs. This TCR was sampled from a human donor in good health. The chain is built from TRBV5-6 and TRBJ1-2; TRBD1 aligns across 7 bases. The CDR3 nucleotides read TGTGCCAGCAGCATTGTACAGGGGACCTATGGCTACACCTTC. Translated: CASSIVQGTYGYTF.